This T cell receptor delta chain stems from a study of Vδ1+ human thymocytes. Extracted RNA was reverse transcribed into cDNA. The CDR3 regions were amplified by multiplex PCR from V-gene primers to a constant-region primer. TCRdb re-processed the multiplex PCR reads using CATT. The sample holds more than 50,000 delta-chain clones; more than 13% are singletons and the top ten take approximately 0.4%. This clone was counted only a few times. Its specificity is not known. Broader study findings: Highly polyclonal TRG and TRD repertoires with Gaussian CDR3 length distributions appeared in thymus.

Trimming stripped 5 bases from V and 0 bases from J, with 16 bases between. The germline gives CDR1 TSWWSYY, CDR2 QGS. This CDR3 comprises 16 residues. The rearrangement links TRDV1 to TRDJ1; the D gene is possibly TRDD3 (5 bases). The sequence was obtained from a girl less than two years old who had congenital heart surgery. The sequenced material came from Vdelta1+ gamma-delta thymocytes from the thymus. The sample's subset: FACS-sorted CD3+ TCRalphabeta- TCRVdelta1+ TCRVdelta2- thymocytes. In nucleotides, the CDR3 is TGTGCTCTTGGGAAGGAGGGATGTAAGAACACCGATAAACTCATCTTT. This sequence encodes CALGKEGCKNTDKLIF.